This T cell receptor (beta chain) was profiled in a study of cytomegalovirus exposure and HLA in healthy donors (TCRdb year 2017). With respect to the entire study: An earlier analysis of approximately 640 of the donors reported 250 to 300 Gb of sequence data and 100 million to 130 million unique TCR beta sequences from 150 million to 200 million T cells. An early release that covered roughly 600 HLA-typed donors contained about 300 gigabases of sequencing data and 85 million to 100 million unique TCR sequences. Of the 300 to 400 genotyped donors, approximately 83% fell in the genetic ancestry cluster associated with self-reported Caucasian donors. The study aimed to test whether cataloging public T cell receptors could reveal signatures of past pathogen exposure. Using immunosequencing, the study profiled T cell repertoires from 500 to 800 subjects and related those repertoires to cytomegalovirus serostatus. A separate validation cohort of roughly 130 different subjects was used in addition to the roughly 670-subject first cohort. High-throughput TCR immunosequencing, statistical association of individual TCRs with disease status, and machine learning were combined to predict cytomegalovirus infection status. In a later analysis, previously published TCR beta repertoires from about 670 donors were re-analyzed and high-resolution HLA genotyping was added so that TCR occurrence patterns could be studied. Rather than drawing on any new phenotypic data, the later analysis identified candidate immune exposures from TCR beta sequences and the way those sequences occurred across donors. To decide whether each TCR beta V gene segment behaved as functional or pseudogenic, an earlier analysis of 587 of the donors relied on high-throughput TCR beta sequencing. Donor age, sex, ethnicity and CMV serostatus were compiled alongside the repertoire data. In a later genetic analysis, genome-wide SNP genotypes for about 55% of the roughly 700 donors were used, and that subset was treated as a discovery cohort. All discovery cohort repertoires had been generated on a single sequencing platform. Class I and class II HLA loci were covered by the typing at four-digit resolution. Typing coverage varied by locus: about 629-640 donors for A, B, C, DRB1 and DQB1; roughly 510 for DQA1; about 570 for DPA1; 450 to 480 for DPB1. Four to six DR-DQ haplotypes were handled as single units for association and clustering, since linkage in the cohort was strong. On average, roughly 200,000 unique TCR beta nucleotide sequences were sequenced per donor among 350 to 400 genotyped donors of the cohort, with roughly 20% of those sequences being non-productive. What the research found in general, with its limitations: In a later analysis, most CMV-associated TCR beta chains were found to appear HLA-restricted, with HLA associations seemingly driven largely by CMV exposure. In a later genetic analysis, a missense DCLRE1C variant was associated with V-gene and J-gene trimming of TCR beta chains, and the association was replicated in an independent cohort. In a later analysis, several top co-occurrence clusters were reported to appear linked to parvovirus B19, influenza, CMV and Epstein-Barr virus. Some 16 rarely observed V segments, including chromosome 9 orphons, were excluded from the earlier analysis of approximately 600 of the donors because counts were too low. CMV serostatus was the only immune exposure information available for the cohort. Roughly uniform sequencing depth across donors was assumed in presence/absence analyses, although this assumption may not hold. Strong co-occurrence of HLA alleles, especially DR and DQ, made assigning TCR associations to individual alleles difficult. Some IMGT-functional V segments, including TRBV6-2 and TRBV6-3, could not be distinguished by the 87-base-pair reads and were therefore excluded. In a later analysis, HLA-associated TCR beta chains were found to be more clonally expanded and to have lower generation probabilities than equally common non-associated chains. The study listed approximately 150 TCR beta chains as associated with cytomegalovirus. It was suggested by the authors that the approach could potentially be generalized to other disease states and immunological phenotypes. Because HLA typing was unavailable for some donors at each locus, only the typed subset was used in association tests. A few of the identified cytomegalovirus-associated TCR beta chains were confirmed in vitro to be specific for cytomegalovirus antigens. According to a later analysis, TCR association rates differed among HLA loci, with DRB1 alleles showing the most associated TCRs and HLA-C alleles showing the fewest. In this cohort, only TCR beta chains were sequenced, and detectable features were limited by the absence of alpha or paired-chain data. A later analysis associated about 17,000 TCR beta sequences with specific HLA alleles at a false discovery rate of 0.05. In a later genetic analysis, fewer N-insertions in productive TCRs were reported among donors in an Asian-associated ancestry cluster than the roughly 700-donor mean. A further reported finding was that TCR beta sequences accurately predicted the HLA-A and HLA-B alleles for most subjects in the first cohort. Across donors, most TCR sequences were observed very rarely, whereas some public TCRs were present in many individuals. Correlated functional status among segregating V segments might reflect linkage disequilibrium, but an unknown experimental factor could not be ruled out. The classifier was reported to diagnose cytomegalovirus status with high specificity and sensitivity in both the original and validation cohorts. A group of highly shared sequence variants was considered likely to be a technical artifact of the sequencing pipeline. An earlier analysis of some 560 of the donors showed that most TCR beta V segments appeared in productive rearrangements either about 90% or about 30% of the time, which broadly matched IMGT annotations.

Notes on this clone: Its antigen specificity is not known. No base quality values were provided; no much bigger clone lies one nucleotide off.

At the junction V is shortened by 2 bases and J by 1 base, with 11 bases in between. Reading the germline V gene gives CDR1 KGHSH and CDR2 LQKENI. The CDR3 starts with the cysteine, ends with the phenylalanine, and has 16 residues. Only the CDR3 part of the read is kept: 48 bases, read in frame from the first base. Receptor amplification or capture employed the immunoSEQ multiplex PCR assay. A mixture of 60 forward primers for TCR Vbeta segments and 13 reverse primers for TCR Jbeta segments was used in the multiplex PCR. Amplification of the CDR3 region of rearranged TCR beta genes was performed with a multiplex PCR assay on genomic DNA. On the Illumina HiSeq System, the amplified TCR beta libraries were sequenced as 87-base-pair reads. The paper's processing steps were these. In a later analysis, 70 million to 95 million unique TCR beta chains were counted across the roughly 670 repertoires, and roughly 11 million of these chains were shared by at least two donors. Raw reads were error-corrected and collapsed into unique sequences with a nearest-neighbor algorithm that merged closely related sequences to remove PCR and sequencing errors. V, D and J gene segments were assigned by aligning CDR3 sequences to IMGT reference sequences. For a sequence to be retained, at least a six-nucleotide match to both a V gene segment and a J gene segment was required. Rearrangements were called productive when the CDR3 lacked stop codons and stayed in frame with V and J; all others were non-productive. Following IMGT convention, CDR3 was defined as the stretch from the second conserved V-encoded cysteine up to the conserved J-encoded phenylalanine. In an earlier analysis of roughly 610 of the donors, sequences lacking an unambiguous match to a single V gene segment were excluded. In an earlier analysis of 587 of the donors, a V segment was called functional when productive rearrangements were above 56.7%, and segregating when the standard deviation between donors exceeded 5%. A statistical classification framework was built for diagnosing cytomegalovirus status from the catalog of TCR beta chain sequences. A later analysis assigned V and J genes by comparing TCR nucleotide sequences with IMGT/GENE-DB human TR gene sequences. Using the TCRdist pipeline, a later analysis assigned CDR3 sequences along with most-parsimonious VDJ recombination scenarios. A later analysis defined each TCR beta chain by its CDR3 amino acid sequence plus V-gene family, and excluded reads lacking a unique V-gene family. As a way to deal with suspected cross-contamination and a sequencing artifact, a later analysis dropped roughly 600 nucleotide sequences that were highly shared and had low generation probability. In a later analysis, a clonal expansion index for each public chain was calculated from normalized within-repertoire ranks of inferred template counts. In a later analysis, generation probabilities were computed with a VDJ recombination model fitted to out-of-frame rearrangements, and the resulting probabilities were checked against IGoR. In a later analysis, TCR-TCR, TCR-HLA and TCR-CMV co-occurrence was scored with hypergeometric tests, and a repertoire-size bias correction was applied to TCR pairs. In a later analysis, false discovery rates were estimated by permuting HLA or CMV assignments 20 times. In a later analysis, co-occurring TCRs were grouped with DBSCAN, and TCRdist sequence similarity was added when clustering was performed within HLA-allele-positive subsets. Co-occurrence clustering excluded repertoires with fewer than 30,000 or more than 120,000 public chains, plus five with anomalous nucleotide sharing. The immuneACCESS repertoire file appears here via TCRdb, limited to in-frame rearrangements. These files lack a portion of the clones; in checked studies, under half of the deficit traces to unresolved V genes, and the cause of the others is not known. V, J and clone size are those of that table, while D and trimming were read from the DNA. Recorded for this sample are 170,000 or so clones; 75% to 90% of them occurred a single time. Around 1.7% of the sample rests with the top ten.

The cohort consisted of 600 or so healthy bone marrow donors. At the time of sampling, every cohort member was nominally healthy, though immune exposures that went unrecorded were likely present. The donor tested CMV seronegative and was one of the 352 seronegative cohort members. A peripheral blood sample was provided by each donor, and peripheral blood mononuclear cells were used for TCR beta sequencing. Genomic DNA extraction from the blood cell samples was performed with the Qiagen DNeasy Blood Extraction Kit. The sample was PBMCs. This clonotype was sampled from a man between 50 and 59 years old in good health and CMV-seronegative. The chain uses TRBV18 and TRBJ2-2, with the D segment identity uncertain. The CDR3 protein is CASSPRQALNTGELFF. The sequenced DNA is TGTGCCAGCTCACCAAGGCAGGCCTTGAACACCGGGGAGCTGTTTTTT.